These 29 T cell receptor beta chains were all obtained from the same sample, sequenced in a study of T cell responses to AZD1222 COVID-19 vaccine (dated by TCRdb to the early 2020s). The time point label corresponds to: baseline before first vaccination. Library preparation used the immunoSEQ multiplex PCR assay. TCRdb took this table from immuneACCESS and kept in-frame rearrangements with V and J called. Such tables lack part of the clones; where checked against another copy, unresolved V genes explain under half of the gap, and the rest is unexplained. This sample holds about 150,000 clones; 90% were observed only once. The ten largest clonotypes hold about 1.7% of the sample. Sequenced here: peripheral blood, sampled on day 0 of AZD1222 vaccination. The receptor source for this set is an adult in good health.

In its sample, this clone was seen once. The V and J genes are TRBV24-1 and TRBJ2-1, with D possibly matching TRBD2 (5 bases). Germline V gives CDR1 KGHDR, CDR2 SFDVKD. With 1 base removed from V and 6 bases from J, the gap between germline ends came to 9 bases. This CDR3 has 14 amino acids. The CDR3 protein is CATSDFRGGNEQFF. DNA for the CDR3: TGTGCCACCAGTGATTTTCGGGGTGGCAATGAGCAGTTCTTC.

The CDR3 nucleotides are TGTGCCAGCAGTGAAAATCCCCCGACTAGCGGGTTCTACAATGAGCAGTTCTTC. This sequence encodes CASSENPPTSGFYNEQFF. The chain recombines TRBV25-1 with TRBJ2-1; 10 nucleotides line up with TRBD2. CDR1 is MGHDK and CDR2 is SYGVNS in the germline V gene. The CDR3 runs to 18 residues. V was clipped by 2 bases and J by 3 bases; unmatched bases: 10. The full variable domain, rest sourced from reference TRBV25-1 and TRBJ2-1, is EADIYQTPRYLVIGTGKKITLECSQTMGHDKMYWYQQDPGMELHLIHYSYGVNSTEKGDLSSESTVSRIRTEHFPLTLESARPSHTSQYLCASSENPPTSGFYNEQFFGPGTRLTVL.

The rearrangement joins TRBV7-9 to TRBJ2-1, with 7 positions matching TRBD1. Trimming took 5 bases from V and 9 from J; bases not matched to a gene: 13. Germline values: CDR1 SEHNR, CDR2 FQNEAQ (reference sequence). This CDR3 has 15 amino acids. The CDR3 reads CASSRVGQARSEQFF. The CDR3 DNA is TGTGCCAGCAGCCGGGTTGGACAGGCTCGGAGTGAGCAGTTCTTC.

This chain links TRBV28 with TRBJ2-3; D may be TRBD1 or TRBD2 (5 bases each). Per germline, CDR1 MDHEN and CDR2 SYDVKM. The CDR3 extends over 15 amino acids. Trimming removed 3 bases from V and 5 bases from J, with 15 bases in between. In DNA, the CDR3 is TGTGCCAGCAGTTTTGGGACCGGGGACGGAGATACGCAGTATTTT. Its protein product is CASSFGTGDGDTQYF.

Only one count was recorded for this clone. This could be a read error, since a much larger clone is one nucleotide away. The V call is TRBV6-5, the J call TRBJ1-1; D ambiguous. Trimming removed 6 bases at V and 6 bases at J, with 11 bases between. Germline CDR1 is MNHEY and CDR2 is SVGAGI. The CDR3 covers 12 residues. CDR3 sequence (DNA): TGTGCCAGCAGCCCCGGTGGCCCTGAAGCTTTCTTT. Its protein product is CASSPGGPEAFF.

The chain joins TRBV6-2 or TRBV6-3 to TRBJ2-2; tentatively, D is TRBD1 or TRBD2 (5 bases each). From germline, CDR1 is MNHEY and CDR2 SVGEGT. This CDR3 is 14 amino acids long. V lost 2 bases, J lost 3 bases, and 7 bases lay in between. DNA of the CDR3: TGTGCCAGCAGTTACGGGACCTACACCGGGGAGCTGTTTTTT. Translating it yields CASSYGTYTGELFF.

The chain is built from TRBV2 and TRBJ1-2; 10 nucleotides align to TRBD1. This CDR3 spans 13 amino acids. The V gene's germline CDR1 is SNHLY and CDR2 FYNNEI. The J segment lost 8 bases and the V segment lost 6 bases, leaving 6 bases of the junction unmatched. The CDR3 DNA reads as TGTGCCAGCAGAGCCGGGACAGGGGCCGGCTACACCTTC. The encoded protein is CASRAGTGAGYTF.

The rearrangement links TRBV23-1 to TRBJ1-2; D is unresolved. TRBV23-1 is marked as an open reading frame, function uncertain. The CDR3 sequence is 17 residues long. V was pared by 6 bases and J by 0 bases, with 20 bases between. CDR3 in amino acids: CASSPSLLRPTNYGYTF. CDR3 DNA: TGCGCCAGCAGCCCGTCTCTGTTGCGTCCCACTAACTATGGCTACACCTTC.

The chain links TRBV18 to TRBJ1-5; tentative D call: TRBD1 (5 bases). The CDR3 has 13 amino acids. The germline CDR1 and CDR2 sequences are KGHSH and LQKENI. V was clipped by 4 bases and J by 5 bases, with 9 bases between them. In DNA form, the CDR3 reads TGTGCCAGCTCACGGGACGGAGATCAGCCCCAGCATTTT. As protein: CASSRDGDQPQHF. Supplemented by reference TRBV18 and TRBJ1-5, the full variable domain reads NAGVMQNPRHLVRRRGQEARLRCSPMKGHSHVYWYRQLPEEGLKFMVYLQKENIIDESGMPKERFSAEFPKEGPSILRIQQVVRGDSAAYFCASSRDGDQPQHFGDGTRLSIL.

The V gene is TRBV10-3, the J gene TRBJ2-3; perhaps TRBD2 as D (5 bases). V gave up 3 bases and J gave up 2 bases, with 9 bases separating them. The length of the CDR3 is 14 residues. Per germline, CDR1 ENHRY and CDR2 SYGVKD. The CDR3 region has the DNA TGTGCCATCAGTGAAGCCCGGGACACAGATACGCAGTATTTT. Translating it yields CAISEARDTDTQYF.

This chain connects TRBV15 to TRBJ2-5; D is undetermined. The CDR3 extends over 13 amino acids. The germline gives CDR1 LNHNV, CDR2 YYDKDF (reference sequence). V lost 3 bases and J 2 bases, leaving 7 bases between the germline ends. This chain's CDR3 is CATSRDGQETQYF. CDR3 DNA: TGTGCCACCAGCAGGGACGGACAAGAGACCCAGTACTTC.

The DNA for the CDR3 is TGTGCCAGTAGTATCGGTTTGGGGGCAGGGACCCAGTACTTC. Translation gives CASSIGLGAGTQYF. V is TRBV19 and J is TRBJ2-5; D possibly corresponds to TRBD1 (6 bases). This CDR3 is built from 14 residues. Trimming cost V 3 bases and J 7 bases, with 15 bases left between them. From germline, CDR1 is LNHDA and CDR2 SQIVND (reference sequence). Filled out from reference TRBV19 and TRBJ2-5, the complete variable domain reads DGGITQSPKYLFRKEGQNVTLSCEQNLNHDAMYWYRQDPGQGLRLIYYSQIVNDFQKGDIAEGYSVSREKKESFPLTVTSAQKNPTAFYLCASSIGLGAGTQYFGPGTRLLVL.

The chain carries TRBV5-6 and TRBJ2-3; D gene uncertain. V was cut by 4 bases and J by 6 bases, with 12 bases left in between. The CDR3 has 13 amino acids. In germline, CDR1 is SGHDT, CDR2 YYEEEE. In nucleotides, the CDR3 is TGTGCCAGCAGCCTGACCAGTTCTGATACGCAGTATTTT. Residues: CASSLTSSDTQYF.

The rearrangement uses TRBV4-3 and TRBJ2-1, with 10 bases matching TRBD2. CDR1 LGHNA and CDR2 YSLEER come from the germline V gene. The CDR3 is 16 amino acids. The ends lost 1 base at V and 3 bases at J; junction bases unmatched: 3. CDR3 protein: CASSQAGLADYNEQFF. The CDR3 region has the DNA TGCGCCAGCAGCCAAGCCGGACTAGCGGACTACAATGAGCAGTTCTTC.

CDR3 DNA sequence: TGTGCCAGTAGTATTCTGGAAGCGTCATTTTCCTACAATGAGCAGTTCTTC. Translating it yields CASSILEASFSYNEQFF. The rearrangement uses TRBV19 and TRBJ2-1, with D unclear. V was cut by 3 bases and J by 1 base, with 16 bases left in between. Germline CDR1 is LNHDA and CDR2 is SQIVND (reference sequence). This CDR3 comprises 17 residues. Combining the CDR3 with reference TRBV19 and TRBJ2-1 gives the whole variable domain DGGITQSPKYLFRKEGQNVTLSCEQNLNHDAMYWYRQDPGQGLRLIYYSQIVNDFQKGDIAEGYSVSREKKESFPLTVTSAQKNPTAFYLCASSILEASFSYNEQFFGPGTRLTVL.

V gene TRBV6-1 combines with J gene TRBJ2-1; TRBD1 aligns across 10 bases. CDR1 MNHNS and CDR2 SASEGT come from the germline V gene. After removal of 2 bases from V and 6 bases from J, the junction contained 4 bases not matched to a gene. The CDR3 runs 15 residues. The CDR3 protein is CASSELGTGVNEQFF. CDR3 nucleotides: TGTGCCAGCAGTGAATTAGGGACAGGGGTCAATGAGCAGTTCTTC.

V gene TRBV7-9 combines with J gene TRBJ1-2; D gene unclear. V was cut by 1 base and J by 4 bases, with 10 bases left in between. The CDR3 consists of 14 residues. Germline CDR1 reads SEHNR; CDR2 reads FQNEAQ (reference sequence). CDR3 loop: CASSLVEIPYGYTF. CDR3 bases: TGTGCCAGCAGCTTAGTCGAGATCCCCTATGGCTACACCTTC.

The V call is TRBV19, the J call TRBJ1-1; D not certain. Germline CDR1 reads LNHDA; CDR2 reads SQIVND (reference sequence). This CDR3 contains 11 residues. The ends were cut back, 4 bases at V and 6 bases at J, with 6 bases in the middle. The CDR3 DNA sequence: TGTGCCAGTAGTAACGAGGCTGAAGCTTTCTTT. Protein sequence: CASSNEAEAFF.

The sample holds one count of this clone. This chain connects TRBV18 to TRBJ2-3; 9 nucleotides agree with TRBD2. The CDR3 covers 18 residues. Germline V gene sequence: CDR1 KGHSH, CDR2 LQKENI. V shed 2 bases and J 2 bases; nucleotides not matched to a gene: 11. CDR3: CASSPEREARGDTDTQYF. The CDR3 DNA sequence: TGTGCCAGCTCACCAGAGCGGGAGGCCCGGGGAGACACAGATACGCAGTATTTT.

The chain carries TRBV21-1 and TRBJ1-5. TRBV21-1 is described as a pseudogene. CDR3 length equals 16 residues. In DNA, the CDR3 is TGTGCCAGCAGCAAAGATCTGGGGTGTAGCAATCAGCCCCAGCATTTT. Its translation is CASSKDLGCSNQPQHF.

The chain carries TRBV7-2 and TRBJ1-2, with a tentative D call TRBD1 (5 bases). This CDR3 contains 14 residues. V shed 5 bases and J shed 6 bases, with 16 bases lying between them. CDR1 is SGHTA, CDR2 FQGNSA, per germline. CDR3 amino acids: CASSHNAGTDGYTF. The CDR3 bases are TGTGCCAGCAGCCATAATGCCGGGACTGATGGCTACACCTTC.

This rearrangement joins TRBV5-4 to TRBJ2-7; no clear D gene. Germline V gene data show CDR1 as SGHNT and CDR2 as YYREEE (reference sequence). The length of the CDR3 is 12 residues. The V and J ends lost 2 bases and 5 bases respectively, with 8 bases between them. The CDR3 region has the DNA TGTGCCAGCAGCTTCAGCCCCAACGAGCAGTACTTC. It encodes CASSFSPNEQYF.

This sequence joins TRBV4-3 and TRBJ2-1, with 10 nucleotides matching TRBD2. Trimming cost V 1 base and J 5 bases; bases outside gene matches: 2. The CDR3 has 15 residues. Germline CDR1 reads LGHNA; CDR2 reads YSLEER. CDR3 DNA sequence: TGCGCCAGCAGCCAAGTACTAGCGGGGAACAATGAGCAGTTCTTC. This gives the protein CASSQVLAGNNEQFF.

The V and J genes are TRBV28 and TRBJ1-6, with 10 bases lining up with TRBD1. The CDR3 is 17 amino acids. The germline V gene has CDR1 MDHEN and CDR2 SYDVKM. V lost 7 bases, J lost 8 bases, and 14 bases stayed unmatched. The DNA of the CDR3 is TGTGCCAGCACTCTCCTGATACCGGGACAGGGGTATTCACCCCTCCACTTT. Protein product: CASTLLIPGQGYSPLHF.

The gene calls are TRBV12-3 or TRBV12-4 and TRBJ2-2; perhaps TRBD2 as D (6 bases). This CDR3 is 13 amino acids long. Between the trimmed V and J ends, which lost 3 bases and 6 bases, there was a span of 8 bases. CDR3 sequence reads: CASSFGGSGELFF. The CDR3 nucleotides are TGTGCCAGCAGTTTTGGAGGGTCCGGGGAGCTGTTTTTT.

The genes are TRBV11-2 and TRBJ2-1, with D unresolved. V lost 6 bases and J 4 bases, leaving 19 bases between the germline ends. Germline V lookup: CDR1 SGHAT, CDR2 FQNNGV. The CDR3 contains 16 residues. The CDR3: CASSPLLWGSYNEQFF. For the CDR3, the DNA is TGTGCCAGCAGTCCCCTCCTTTGGGGATCATACAATGAGCAGTTCTTC.

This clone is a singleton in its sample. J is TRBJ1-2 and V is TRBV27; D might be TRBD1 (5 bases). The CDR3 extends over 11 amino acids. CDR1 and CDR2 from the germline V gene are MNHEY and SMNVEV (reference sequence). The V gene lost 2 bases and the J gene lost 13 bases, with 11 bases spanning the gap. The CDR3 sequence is CASSLRGLLTF. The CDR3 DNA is TGTGCCAGCAGTTTACGGGGCCTTCTCACCTTC.

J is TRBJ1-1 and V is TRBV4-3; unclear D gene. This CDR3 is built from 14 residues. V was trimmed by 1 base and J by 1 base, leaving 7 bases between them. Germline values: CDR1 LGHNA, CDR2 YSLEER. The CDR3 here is CASSQGFGNTEAFF. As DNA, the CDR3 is TGCGCCAGCAGCCAAGGTTTTGGGAACACTGAAGCTTTCTTT.

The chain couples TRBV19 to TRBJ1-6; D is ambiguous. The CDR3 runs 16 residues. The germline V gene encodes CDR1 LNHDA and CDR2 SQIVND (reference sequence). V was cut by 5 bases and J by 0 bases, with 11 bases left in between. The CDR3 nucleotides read TGTGCCAGTAGTGCCTTCCTGAGCTCCTATAATTCACCCCTCCACTTT. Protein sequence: CASSAFLSSYNSPLHF.